What follows is one TCR beta chain and its context. These data are taken from a study of blood T cell repertoires in COVID-19. Study at large: Acute and convalescent COVID-19 samples came from the United States, Italy and Spain. In each case, the material was cDNA or gDNA derived from T cells, B-cell-depleted T cells, or PBMCs.

In the study's own analysis: Counts of nucleated cells, estimated from reference gene primer amplification, were obtained. Sequencing was performed with immunoSEQ multiplex PCR; in TCRdb, only in-frame clones are kept and a portion is missing. For V, J and clone size, that table is used; D and trimming come from the DNA. The table includes 150,000 to 200,000 clones, 80% to 85% detected once. The origin of this receptor is a woman in her 40s with acute or convalescent COVID-19. Sequenced material: peripheral blood.

The CDR3 reads CASSQVLAGYNEQFF. In nucleotides, the CDR3 is TGTGCCAGCAGCCAAGTACTAGCGGGGTACAATGAGCAGTTCTTC. The chain has TRBV4-2 and TRBJ2-1; 10 nucleotides align to TRBD2. V dropped 1 base and J dropped 4; count of bases not matched to a gene: 1. The CDR3 has 15 amino acids. Germline V gene data show CDR1 as LGHNA and CDR2 as YNFKEQ.